The rows below give T cell receptor beta chains drawn from one sample of a study of T cell changes during pregnancy in multiple sclerosis. Profiling relied on immunoSEQ multiplex PCR, and the TCRdb table lists in-frame clones only, not all of them. The sample includes 40,000 or so clones, approximately 90% of them seen just once. This specimen was CD8+ T cells from peripheral blood mononuclear cells, taken before pregnancy. Receptor source: a female donor with multiple sclerosis, enrolled in a pregnancy study. Each CDR3 is given with its conserved first and last residue. D genes are given only for firm matches.

J: TRBJ2-7
V: TRBV4-1
D: -
CDR3: CASSQLGRSEEQYF
DNA: TGCGCCAGCAGCCAACTCGGGAGAAGTGAAGAGCAGTACTTC

J: TRBJ2-7
V: TRBV9
D: -
CDR3: CASSVGDKSYEQYF
DNA: TGTGCCAGCAGCGTGGGTGACAAGTCCTACGAGCAGTACTTC

J: TRBJ2-3
V: TRBV6-6
D: -
CDR3: CASSYLASTDTQYF
DNA: TGTGCCAGCAGTTACCTGGCCAGCACAGATACGCAGTATTTT

J: TRBJ2-1
V: TRBV13
D: -
CDR3: CASSLTRIEQFF
DNA: TGTGCCAGCAGCCTAACTAGGATTGAGCAGTTCTTC

J: TRBJ1-2
V: TRBV2
D: TRBD1
CDR3: CASLYRGFYGYTF
DNA: TGTGCCAGCTTGTACAGGGGGTTCTATGGCTACACCTTC

J: TRBJ1-1
V: TRBV7-2
D: -
CDR3: CASSSYRGDTEAFF
DNA: TGTGCCAGCAGCTCCTATCGCGGGGACACTGAAGCTTTCTTT

J: TRBJ1-4
V: TRBV6-1
D: TRBD1
CDR3: CASSYDRVVEKLFF
DNA: TGTGCCAGCAGTTATGACAGGGTCGTGGAAAAACTGTTTTTT

J: TRBJ1-1
V: TRBV4-1
D: -
CDR3: CASSQRESFEAFF
DNA: TGCGCCAGCAGCCAAAGGGAGTCTTTTGAAGCTTTCTTT

J: TRBJ2-3
V: TRBV27
D: -
CDR3: CASWIRGALADQTDTQYF
DNA: TGTGCCAGCTGGATTAGGGGTGCGTTAGCGGACCAAACAGATACGCAGTATTTT

J: TRBJ2-7
V: TRBV7-6
D: -
CDR3: CASSLRGAPEVDEQYF
DNA: TGTGCCAGCAGCTTAAGAGGAGCCCCAGAGGTCGACGAGCAGTACTTC

J: TRBJ2-7
V: TRBV5-6
D: -
CDR3: CASSLGAYEQYF
DNA: TGTGCCAGCAGCTTGGGGGCGTACGAGCAGTACTTC

J: TRBJ1-4
V: TRBV11-1
D: TRBD1
CDR3: CASSLDPGQPNEKLFF
DNA: TGTGCCAGCAGCTTGGACCCGGGACAGCCGAATGAAAAACTGTTTTTT

J: TRBJ2-2
V: TRBV28
D: -
CDR3: CASSLEGPGELFF
DNA: TGTGCCAGCAGTTTGGAGGGACCCGGGGAGCTGTTTTTT

J: TRBJ1-2
V: TRBV19
D: TRBD1
CDR3: CASSPTTGPLARYGYTF
DNA: TGTGCCAGTAGCCCCACGACAGGGCCCCTGGCCCGCTATGGCTACACCTTC

J: TRBJ2-1
V: TRBV29-1
D: TRBD2
CDR3: CSIPGVAGRNEQFF
DNA: TGCAGCATCCCCGGGGTAGCGGGAAGGAATGAGCAGTTCTTC

J: TRBJ2-5
V: TRBV2
D: -
CDR3: CASSESGRNYETQYF
DNA: TGTGCCAGCAGTGAATCGGGAAGGAATTACGAGACCCAGTACTTC

J: TRBJ1-1
V: TRBV4-1
D: TRBD1
CDR3: CASSLKGQGGSEAFF
DNA: TGCGCCAGCAGCCTAAAGGGACAGGGCGGGTCTGAAGCTTTCTTT

J: TRBJ2-2
V: TRBV15
D: TRBD1
CDR3: CATSRGRTGVNGELFF
DNA: TGTGCCACCAGCAGGGGACGGACAGGGGTCAACGGGGAGCTGTTTTTT

J: TRBJ2-3
V: TRBV10-3
D: TRBD2
CDR3: CAIRAQRGGKDTQYF
DNA: TGTGCCATCAGGGCTCAGCGGGGGGGGAAAGATACGCAGTATTTT

J: TRBJ2-7
V: TRBV21-1
D: -
CDR3: CASRTGGKSYEQYF
DNA: TGTGCCAGCCGGACAGGGGGGAAGTCCTACGAGCAGTACTTC

J: TRBJ2-7
V: TRBV19
D: -
CDR3: CASSIAGLGEQYF
DNA: TGTGCCAGTAGTATTGCGGGGTTGGGCGAGCAGTACTTC

J: TRBJ2-3
V: TRBV27
D: TRBD2
CDR3: CASRLAYLDTQYF
DNA: TGTGCCAGCAGACTAGCGTACTTGGATACGCAGTATTTT